One and the same sample provided the 2 T cell receptor beta chains below, sequenced in a study of blood T cells in healthy people across ages. Primers used in a second PCR of about 6 to 11 cycles were a sample-barcoded 5' primer and a J-beta primer mix. TCRdb re-called the 5' RACE reads with MiXCR, one entry per CDR3 protein. The data show hundreds of thousands of distinct CDR3 sequences, with roughly 30% seen just once and roughly 14% held by the top ten. Sequencing input: blood. All receptors derive from a woman of 80 years or more in good health.

The CDR3 DNA reads TGTGCCAGCAGCCAATACAGGGTTGACTACACCTTC. Protein sequence: CASSQYRVDYTF. The chain is built from TRBV3-1 and TRBJ1-2; D is perhaps TRBD1 (6 bases). Trimming shortened V by 2 bases and J by 10 bases, and 11 bases separated the two germline ends. This CDR3 has 12 amino acids. The germline V gene encodes CDR1 LGHDT and CDR2 YNNKEL (reference sequence).

This clonotype came up a few times. This sequence may be a read error, since a much larger clone differs from it by one base. The J gene is TRBJ2-1, the V gene TRBV6-5; TRBD1 matches 10 bases. V lost 4 bases, J lost 10 bases, and 10 bases stayed unmatched. CDR1 and CDR2 (germline): MNHEY, SVGAGI. The CDR3 length is 15 residues. The CDR3 region is CASSSRDRGTYEQFF. The CDR3 DNA is TGTGCCAGCAGTTCCCGGGACAGGGGTACCTACGAGCAGTTCTTC.